Presented here are 18 T cell receptor beta chains from one specimen sequenced in a study of shared clonotypes between healthy human individuals. The data were produced by immunoSEQ multiplex PCR, yet TCRdb's version contains in-frame clones alone and is incomplete. The sample yields about 820,000 clones, roughly 92% seen once. It was CD45RO-negative cells, positively selected for CCR7, that made up naive CD8 cells, with terminally differentiated effector memory CD45RA+ cells excluded. Sequencing input: naive CD8+ T cells sorted from blood. All receptors derive from a young man in good health.

The chain uses TRBV11-2 and TRBJ2-1, with unresolved D. The CDR3 consists of 11 residues. Trimming removed 1 base at V and 12 bases at J, with 7 bases between. Germline V lookup: CDR1 SGHAT, CDR2 FQNNGV. The CDR3 loop reads CASSLADGQFF. The DNA for the CDR3 is TGTGCCAGCAGCTTAGCAGACGGGCAGTTCTTC. Variable domain in full (rest from reference TRBV11-2 and TRBJ2-1): EAGVAQSPRYKIIEKRQSVAFWCNPISGHATLYWYQQILGQGPKLLIQFQNNGVVDDSQLPKDRFSAERLKGVDSTLKIQPAKLEDSAVYLCASSLADGQFFGPGTRLTVL.

V usage is TRBV7-9 and J usage is TRBJ1-1, with D hard to call. The V and J ends lost 6 bases and 1 base respectively, with 15 bases between them. The CDR3 is 15 residues long. Looked up from germline, CDR1 is SEHNR and CDR2 is FQNEAQ (reference sequence). The CDR3 region is CASRNSDMRNTEAFF. For the CDR3, the DNA is TGTGCCAGCAGAAATTCCGACATGAGGAACACTGAAGCTTTCTTT.

The chain recombines TRBV4-2 with TRBJ2-5; TRBD2 aligns across 9 bases. The J call is uncertain, as TRBJ2-7 better fits the DNA end. Germline V gene data show CDR1 as LGHNA and CDR2 as YNFKEQ. The CDR3 has 16 amino acids. CDR3 loop: CASSHVRTSATYEQYF. In DNA, the CDR3 is TGTGCCAGCAGCCATGTTAGGACTAGCGCTACCTACGAGCAGTACTTC.

Notes on this clone: Additional DNA sequences in this sample encode the identical CDR3. This sequence joins TRBV27 and TRBJ2-1; D not certain. V was cut by 3 bases and J by 1 base, with 7 bases left in between. Germline V gene sequence: CDR1 MNHEY, CDR2 SMNVEV (reference sequence). CDR3 length equals 14 residues. This CDR3 reads CASSLSLSYNEQFF. For the CDR3, the DNA is TGTGCCAGCAGTTTGTCGCTATCCTACAATGAGCAGTTCTTC.

CDR3 sequence (DNA): TGTGCCACCTCGGGGACTAGCACAGATACGCAGTATTTT. As protein: CATSGTSTDTQYF. This chain joins TRBV19 and TRBJ2-3; a weak D match, TRBD2 (6 bases). This CDR3 has 13 amino acids. V lost 10 bases and J 0 bases, leaving 11 bases between the germline ends. CDR1 LNHDA and CDR2 SQIVND come from the germline V gene (reference sequence).

The CDR3 DNA sequence: TGTGCCAGCAGCTTCCCGTCAGTCGAGACCCAGTACTTC. Its translation: CASSFPSVETQYF. V and J are TRBV7-9 and TRBJ2-5, with D hard to call. V shed 3 bases and J shed 5 bases, with 10 bases lying between them. The CDR3 has 13 amino acids. Germline CDR1 SEHNR, CDR2 FQNEAQ (reference sequence).

The chain joins TRBV5-1 to TRBJ2-3, with D unclear. With 6 bases removed from V and 2 bases from J, the gap between germline ends came to 16 bases. CDR3 length: 15 residues. Germline CDR1 SGHRS, CDR2 YFSETQ. The CDR3 loop reads CASTTLGQATDTQYF. CDR3 in DNA: TGCGCCAGCACCACCTTAGGTCAGGCCACAGATACGCAGTATTTT.

The chain carries TRBV6-1 and TRBJ1-5; D might be TRBD1 (5 bases). This CDR3 has 14 residues. In germline, CDR1 is MNHNS, CDR2 SASEGT. The V end was cut by 8 bases, the J end by 5 bases, with 16 bases between. The DNA of the CDR3 is TGTGCCAGCCAGGACACCCCCGGTTATCAGCCCCAGCATTTT. It encodes CASQDTPGYQPQHF.

The chain is built from TRBV7-8 and TRBJ2-2, with a weak D call TRBD1 (5 bases). The CDR3 consists of 14 residues. Trimming took 2 bases from V and 7 from J, leaving 11 bases between them. CDR1 SGHVS and CDR2 FQNEAQ come from the germline V gene. Written as DNA, the CDR3 is TGTGCCAGCAGCTTAAGGACAAGGGGCGGGGAGCTGTTTTTT. This translates into CASSLRTRGGELFF.

V gene TRBV7-9 combines with J gene TRBJ1-2, with 12 bases identical to TRBD1. The CDR3 is 17 residues long. Germline V gives CDR1 SEHNR, CDR2 FQNEAQ (reference sequence). V trimming: 5 bases; J trimming: 4 bases; junction bases outside the gene matches: 11. The CDR3 region is CASSPSSGQGAVYGYTF. The CDR3 nucleotides are TGTGCCAGCAGCCCAAGTTCGGGACAGGGGGCAGTCTATGGCTACACCTTC.

This rearrangement joins TRBV9 to TRBJ2-3; D is possibly TRBD1 (6 bases). This CDR3 has 14 residues. Trimming took 4 bases from V and 0 from J, leaving 9 bases between them. From germline, CDR1 is SGDLS and CDR2 YYNGEE. This CDR3 is CASSLRGSTDTQYF. DNA for the CDR3: TGTGCCAGCAGCCTCAGGGGAAGCACAGATACGCAGTATTTT.

The gene calls are TRBV27 and TRBJ2-7; the D gene is possibly TRBD2 (6 bases). V dropped 5 bases and J dropped 6 bases, with 20 bases sitting between them. Germline CDR1 and CDR2: MNHEY and SMNVEV (reference sequence). The CDR3 has 15 amino acids. CDR3: CASSPSPLALGEQYF. Written as DNA, the CDR3 is TGTGCCAGCAGTCCAAGCCCACTAGCCTTGGGCGAGCAGTACTTC.

V is TRBV29-1 and J is TRBJ2-1; D is possibly TRBD2 (5 bases). Deletions cut 4 bases from V and 10 bases from J, with 20 bases between. Germline V gives CDR1 SQVTM, CDR2 ANQGSEA. The CDR3 is 14 residues long. CDR3 amino acids: CSVVDGGGSWEQFF. As DNA, the CDR3 is TGCAGCGTTGTGGACGGTGGAGGTTCTTGGGAGCAGTTCTTC.

The chain is built from TRBV25-1 and TRBJ1-5, with D maybe TRBD1 (6 bases). V was clipped by 5 bases and J by 2 bases, with 13 bases between them. This CDR3 is 15 amino acids long. Germline CDR1 and CDR2: MGHDK and SYGVNS. CDR3 nucleotide sequence: TGTGCCAGCAGTCCCTTAGGGGGAGGCAATCAGCCCCAGCATTTT. Amino acids: CASSPLGGGNQPQHF.

The genes are TRBV6-5 and TRBJ2-7; D uncertain. This CDR3 is built from 12 residues. Germline loops: CDR1 MNHEY, CDR2 SVGAGI. V lost 7 bases to trimming and J lost 3 bases, with 10 bases between them. The CDR3 here is CASTTASYEQYF. The CDR3, as DNA: TGTGCCAGCACAACAGCTAGCTACGAGCAGTACTTC.

The chain couples TRBV20-1 to TRBJ2-3, with D unresolved. V lost 4 bases to trimming and J lost 6 bases, with 5 bases between them. The germline gives CDR1 DFQATT, CDR2 SNEGSKA (reference sequence). This CDR3 contains 10 residues. The CDR3 coding sequence is TGCAGTGCTAACTCGGATACGCAGTATTTT. Translating gives CSANSDTQYF.

The chain carries TRBV2 and TRBJ2-7; 8 bases align to TRBD1. V shed 0 bases and J 2 bases; nucleotides not matched to a gene: 15. CDR1 is SNHLY and CDR2 is FYNNEI in the germline V gene. The CDR3 contains 19 residues. This chain's CDR3 is CASSEALPLSQGAPYEQYF. In DNA, the CDR3 is TGTGCCAGCAGTGAAGCGCTGCCGCTCTCCCAGGGGGCCCCCTACGAGCAGTACTTC.

The V and J genes are TRBV7-2 and TRBJ2-2, with TRBD2 matching over 12 bases. CDR3 size: 17 residues. Germline V gene lookup returns CDR1 SGHTA and CDR2 FQGNSA. J lost 4 bases, V lost 2 bases, and 5 bases had no gene match. The DNA of the CDR3 is TGTGCCAGCAGCTTATCTAGCGGGAGGGCGGGCACCGGGGAGCTGTTTTTT. Protein product: CASSLSSGRAGTGELFF.